These 8 T cell receptor beta chains were sequenced from one sample in a study of blood T cells in healthy people across ages. PCR was performed a second time for about 7 to 12 cycles using a sample-barcoded 5' primer and a J-beta primer mix. TCRdb itself ran the 5' RACE reads through MiXCR, one entry per CDR3 protein. This sample has hundreds of thousands of distinct CDR3 sequences, with under 55% found just once. The sequenced sample consisted of blood. The receptors here all came from a man aged 60 to 69 in good health.

This clonotype came up a few times. The chain carries TRBV18 and TRBJ2-7, with TRBD2 as a possible D gene (6 bases). Trimming left V 3 bases short and J 4 bases short, with 22 bases between. The CDR3 length is 17 residues. Germline CDR1 reads KGHSH; CDR2 reads LQKENI. CDR3 residues: CASSPASLSGFLYEQYF. The CDR3 region has the DNA TGTGCCAGCTCACCGGCATCACTTAGCGGTTTTTTGTACGAGCAGTACTTC.

This clonotype was observed a handful of times. The chain joins TRBV20-1 to TRBJ2-1, with D perhaps being TRBD1 or TRBD2 (6 bases each). CDR3 length: 12 residues. V lost 6 bases to trimming and J lost 6 bases, with 12 bases between them. Germline CDR1 and CDR2: DFQATT and SNEGSKA (reference sequence). CDR3 sequence: CSAKQGLNEQFF. The DNA for the CDR3 is TGCAGTGCCAAACAGGGACTCAATGAGCAGTTCTTC.

This clonotype was detected a few times. The V gene is TRBV5-1, the J gene TRBJ2-7, with D tentatively TRBD2 (6 bases). CDR1 is SGHRS, CDR2 YFSETQ, per germline. The CDR3 is made up of 16 amino acids. Trimming removed 0 bases at V and 7 bases at J, with 20 bases between. The CDR3 loop is CASSLVVSGGLGEQYF. The CDR3 DNA follows: TGCGCCAGCAGCTTGGTGGTTAGCGGAGGCCTTGGAGAGCAGTACTTC.

The rearrangement uses TRBV2 and TRBJ2-7; tentatively, D is TRBD2 (7 bases). Per germline, CDR1 SNHLY and CDR2 FYNNEI. V was shortened by 7 bases and J by 3 bases, with 16 bases between the two germline ends. This CDR3 is 14 amino acids long. The CDR3 DNA reads as TGTGCCAGCACTAGGGGGGGATCAGTCTACGAGCAGTACTTC. It yields the protein CASTRGGSVYEQYF.

V is TRBV6-6 and J is TRBJ2-7, with a tentative D call TRBD1 (5 bases). The CDR3 consists of 14 residues. The V gene lost 6 bases and the J gene lost 2 bases, with 14 bases spanning the gap. Germline V gives CDR1 MNHNY, CDR2 SVGAGI (reference sequence). The CDR3: CASRSIRETYEQYF. The CDR3 bases are TGTGCCAGCAGATCAATCAGGGAAACCTACGAGCAGTACTTC.

The chain couples TRBV20-1 to TRBJ1-2; no firm D call. Trimming took 3 bases from V and 4 from J, leaving 12 bases between them. Germline CDR1 DFQATT, CDR2 SNEGSKA (reference sequence). The CDR3 sequence is 13 residues long. The CDR3 coding sequence is TGCAGTGCTAGCGGGCAGGAAGGCTATGGCTACACCTTC. This sequence encodes CSASGQEGYGYTF.

With regard to this clonotype: A clone one base away is much larger, so this may be a read error. The gene calls are TRBV20-1 and TRBJ2-4; TRBD2 might be the D (8 bases). The J call may not be correct, given that the DNA end is closer to TRBJ2-7. The CDR3 length is 15 residues. CDR1 is DFQATT, CDR2 SNEGSKA, per germline (reference sequence). The CDR3: CSARGGRTGADEQYF. In DNA, the CDR3 is TGCAGTGCTAGAGGCGGGAGGACAGGTGCCGACGAGCAGTACTTC.

The chain couples TRBV2 to TRBJ2-5, with no clear D. Germline loops: CDR1 SNHLY, CDR2 FYNNEI. Trimming removed 3 bases from V and 1 base from J, with 9 bases in between. The CDR3 extends over 14 amino acids. CDR3 region: CASSDSQFQETQYF. CDR3 sequence (DNA): TGTGCCAGCAGTGACTCACAGTTCCAAGAGACCCAGTACTTC.